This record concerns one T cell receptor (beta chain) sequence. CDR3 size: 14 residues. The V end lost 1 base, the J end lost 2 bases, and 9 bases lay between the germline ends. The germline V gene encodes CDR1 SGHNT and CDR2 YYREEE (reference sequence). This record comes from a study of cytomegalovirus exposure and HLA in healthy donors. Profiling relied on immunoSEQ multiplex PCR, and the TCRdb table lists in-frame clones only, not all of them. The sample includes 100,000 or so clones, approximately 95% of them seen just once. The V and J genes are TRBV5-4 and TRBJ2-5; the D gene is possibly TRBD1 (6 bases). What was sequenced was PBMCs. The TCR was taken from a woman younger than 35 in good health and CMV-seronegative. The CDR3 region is CASSLTGKQETQYF. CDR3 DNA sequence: TGTGCCAGCAGCTTGACAGGGAAGCAAGAGACCCAGTACTTC.